These 5 T cell receptor beta chains were all obtained from the same sample, sequenced in a study of shared clonotypes between healthy human individuals. The assay was immunoSEQ multiplex PCR, and TCRdb's table has in-frame clones only and misses some. The table shows under 2.5 million clones, with roughly 90% occurring only once. The source material was naive CD4+ T cells from PBMCs. Described subset: CD45RA+ positively selected. These receptors all come from a young man in good health. Some clones in this sample may be carry-over from other donors' samples.

This clone was seen only a few times. V is TRBV28 and J is TRBJ1-2, with 7 bases identical to TRBD1. CDR3 length: 13 residues. Germline CDR1 is MDHEN and CDR2 is SYDVKM. J lost 4 bases, V lost 6 bases, and 5 bases had no gene match. CDR3 in amino acids: CASSWGQTYGYTF. CDR3 DNA: TGTGCCAGCAGCTGGGGACAGACCTATGGCTACACCTTC.

The V call is TRBV4-3, the J call TRBJ1-5, with D tentatively TRBD1 (5 bases). The germline CDR1 and CDR2 sequences are LGHNA and YSLEER. CDR3 length: 13 residues. V lost 3 bases, J lost 7 bases, and 10 bases lay in between. The CDR3 nucleotides read TGCGCCAGCAGCCAGAGAGGGGACCAGCCCCAGCATTTT. This encodes CASSQRGDQPQHF.

V usage is TRBV7-6 and J usage is TRBJ2-2, with D perhaps given as TRBD1 or TRBD2 (5 bases each). The CDR3 contains 15 residues. Germline CDR1 and CDR2: SGHVS and FNYEAQ. V lost 5 bases, J lost 3 bases, and 13 bases lay in between. In DNA form, the CDR3 reads TGTGCCAGCAGCCCCTTCGGGGCGGACACCGGGGAGCTGTTTTTT. Translation gives CASSPFGADTGELFF.

The chain is built from TRBV7-2 and TRBJ2-7; a possible D gene is TRBD1 (5 bases). Germline assignment: CDR1 SGHTA and CDR2 FQGNSA. Trimming took off 1 base at V and 3 bases at J, with 13 bases between the two ends. This CDR3 spans 15 amino acids. This CDR3 is CASSLDMTQGYEQYF. As DNA, the CDR3 is TGTGCCAGCAGCTTAGACATGACCCAGGGCTACGAGCAGTACTTC.

This sequence joins TRBV20-1 and TRBJ2-5; no firm D call. V was trimmed by 8 bases and J by 4 bases, leaving 8 bases between them. Germline V gene lookup returns CDR1 DFQATT and CDR2 SNEGSKA (reference sequence). The CDR3 sequence is 10 residues long. The CDR3 coding sequence is TGCAGTTTGGAAGGAGAGACCCAGTACTTC. It is translated as CSLEGETQYF.